One sample yielded the 15 T cell receptor beta chains listed below, sequenced in a study of OX40 agonist ivuxolimab in advanced cancers. TCRdb's table, derived via immunoSEQ multiplex PCR, lists solely in-frame clones and lacks some. The profile shows about 20,000 clones, 78% of them singletons. Sequencing was performed on CD4+ or CD8+ T cells sorted from blood, taken in a trial of the OX40 agonist ivuxolimab. Source of these receptors: an adult with an advanced solid tumor such as melanoma, head and neck, liver or kidney cancer.

The chain couples TRBV19 to TRBJ1-1, with D uncertain. Trimming left V 5 bases short and J 0 bases short, with 13 bases between. The V gene's germline CDR1 is LNHDA and CDR2 SQIVND (reference sequence). This CDR3 is 15 amino acids long. CDR3 coding DNA: TGTGCCAGTAGTGAGGACCTTGGGATGAACACTGAAGCTTTCTTT. Its protein is CASSEDLGMNTEAFF.

The chain recombines TRBV10-2 with TRBJ1-1; 9 positions agree with TRBD1. The germline V gene has CDR1 WSHSY and CDR2 SAAADI. With V trimmed by 5 bases and J by 4 bases, 5 bases remained unmatched. CDR3 length: 14 residues. The CDR3 loop reads CASSSGTGSTEAFF. The DNA for the CDR3 is TGCGCCAGCAGTTCCGGGACAGGGAGCACTGAAGCTTTCTTT.

The chain carries TRBV11-2 and TRBJ2-3, with 8 bases that match TRBD2. Germline CDR1 reads SGHAT; CDR2 reads FQNNGV. This CDR3 has 17 amino acids. Trimming took 4 bases from V and 4 from J; bases not matched to a gene: 13. The CDR3 bases are TGTGCCAGCAGCTCACCCCTCATTAGCGGGGTTTCAGATACGCAGTATTTT. Translating it yields CASSSPLISGVSDTQYF.

This rearrangement joins TRBV19 to TRBJ2-2; TRBD2 might be the D (6 bases). The CDR3 spans 15 residues. V was pared by 8 bases and J by 3 bases, with 16 bases between. CDR1 and CDR2 (germline): LNHDA, SQIVND (reference sequence). The CDR3 region has the DNA TGTGCCAGTGGACCCCGGGACTCTTACACCGGGGAGCTGTTTTTT. Its translation: CASGPRDSYTGELFF.

The chain employs TRBV12-5 and TRBJ1-3; D uncertain. CDR1 and CDR2 from the germline V gene are LGHNT and FRNRAP. This CDR3 contains 13 residues. Trimming shortened V by 2 bases and J by 4 bases, and 6 bases separated the two germline ends. CDR3 loop: CASGLSNGNTIYF. In DNA, the CDR3 is TGTGCTAGTGGTTTGTCGAACGGAAACACCATATATTTT.

The J gene is TRBJ2-2, the V gene TRBV29-1; D is unclear. The CDR3 covers 14 residues. V was cut by 2 bases and J by 1 base, with 8 bases left in between. The V gene's germline CDR1 is SQVTM and CDR2 ANQGSEA. CDR3 loop: CSVEPGWNTGELFF. The CDR3 DNA is TGCAGCGTTGAACCCGGGTGGAACACCGGGGAGCTGTTTTTT.

This clone appeared a few times. J is TRBJ1-2 and V is TRBV19; 7 bases are a match to TRBD1. Germline-derived CDR1 and CDR2 are LNHDA and SQIVND (reference sequence). V lost 10 bases and J lost 2; bases outside the gene matches: 4. There are 12 residues in the CDR3. CDR3 sequence: CATQGQNYGYTF. In nucleotides, the CDR3 is TGTGCCACCCAGGGACAGAACTATGGCTACACCTTC.

This chain joins TRBV2 and TRBJ2-7; the D is unclear. The CDR3 runs to 13 residues. Germline lookup yields CDR1 SNHLY and CDR2 FYNNEI. V lost 3 bases, J lost 1 base, and 7 bases lay in between. The CDR3 DNA reads as TGTGCCAGCAGTGAGGGGTGGTCCTACGAGCAGTACTTC. Its translation is CASSEGWSYEQYF.

The chain couples TRBV7-9 to TRBJ1-1, with TRBD1 as a possible D gene (6 bases). CDR1 and CDR2 (germline): SEHNR, FQNEAQ (reference sequence). The V and J ends lost 8 bases and 5 bases respectively, with 18 bases between them. The CDR3 runs to 14 residues. The CDR3 loop reads CASGPVGGATEAFF. The CDR3 DNA is TGTGCCAGCGGCCCTGTAGGGGGTGCGACTGAAGCTTTCTTT. Full variable domain (outside the CDR3, taken from reference TRBV7-9 and TRBJ1-1): DTGVSQNPRHKITKRGQNVTFRCDPISEHNRLYWYRQTLGQGPEFLTYFQNEAQLEKSRLLSDRFSAERPKGSFSTLEIQRTEQGDSAMYLCASGPVGGATEAFFGQGTRLTVV.

The chain uses TRBV19 and TRBJ1-1; D is possibly TRBD1 (5 bases). Germline V lookup: CDR1 LNHDA, CDR2 SQIVND (reference sequence). This CDR3 contains 12 residues. V was shortened by 3 bases and J by 10 bases, with 12 bases between the two germline ends. The CDR3 reads CASSMEGLRAFF. As DNA, the CDR3 is TGTGCCAGTAGTATGGAGGGGTTGAGAGCTTTCTTT.

V and J are TRBV12-1 and TRBJ2-3; the D call TRBD2 from the table was never checked on the DNA. TRBV12-1 is labeled a pseudogene. CDR3 length equals 16 residues. CDR3 in DNA: TGTGCCAGCAGCGTTCTGGGGCGGGACTTCACAGATACGCAGTATTTT. It specifies CASSVLGRDFTDTQYF.

The sample holds a few counts of this clone. The chain combines TRBV21-1 with TRBJ1-5; the DNA was not compared with TRBD1, the D call given in the table. TRBV21-1 is a listed pseudogene. The CDR3 has 15 amino acids. CDR3 sequence: CASSKPGKGDQPQHF. CDR3 coding DNA: TGTGCCAGCAGCAAACCCGGGAAGGGGGATCAGCCCCAGCATTTT.

This clone was observed a few times. V and J are TRBV12-5 and TRBJ1-5; 7 nucleotides match TRBD1. This CDR3 comprises 21 residues. Trimming removed 0 bases from V and 2 bases from J; junction bases left unmatched: 19. From germline, CDR1 is LGHNT and CDR2 FRNRAP. This CDR3 reads CASGLVPVQGPRVVCNQPQHF. CDR3 in DNA: TGTGCTAGTGGTTTGGTCCCCGTACAGGGGCCCCGGGTTGTCTGCAATCAGCCCCAGCATTTT.

The chain couples TRBV13 to TRBJ2-5; the D gene is possibly TRBD1 (6 bases). V was trimmed by 5 bases and J by 6 bases, leaving 19 bases between them. CDR3 length: 15 amino acids. Germline CDR1 and CDR2: PRHDT and FYEKMQ (reference sequence). The CDR3 is CASSLSQGSLQTQYF. As DNA, the CDR3 is TGTGCCAGCAGCCTATCCCAGGGGTCCTTGCAGACCCAGTACTTC. Filled out from reference TRBV13 and TRBJ2-5, the complete variable domain reads AAGVIQSPRHLIKEKRETATLKCYPIPRHDTVYWYQQGPGQDPQFLISFYEKMQSDKGSIPDRFSAQQFSDYHSELNMSSLELGDSALYFCASSLSQGSLQTQYFGPGTRLLVL.

This chain joins TRBV16 and TRBJ1-5; TRBD1 aligns across 7 bases. V shed 2 bases and J 3 bases; nucleotides not matched to a gene: 1. There are 14 residues in the CDR3. The V gene's germline CDR1 is KGHSY and CDR2 FQNENV. CDR3 in amino acids: CASSQEGANQPQHF. The CDR3 nucleotides read TGTGCCAGCAGCCAAGAGGGGGCCAATCAGCCCCAGCATTTT.